This paragraph reports one TCR beta chain. No antigen is known for it. The data belong to a study of T cell repertoires in cytomegalovirus infection. Background on the study: An indication of both CMV infection and matching HLA type came from public TCR beta signatures.

General study results and limits: Summed frequency of shared TCR beta families picked out CMV carriers who also had the relevant HLA.

TCRdb reprocessed the reads with MiXCR, giving one entry per CDR3 protein. In the table there are around 100,000 distinct CDR3 sequences, about 9.5% of which are singletons. Sequenced sample: PBMCs, sequenced either directly or after in vitro stimulation (not recorded which). This clonotype was obtained from a human donor in good health (CMV status not recorded). Some clones in this sample may be carry-over from other donors' samples.

Written as DNA, the CDR3 is TGTGCCTGGGCCCGGGGATGGGTAGAGACCCAGTACTTC. Its translation is CAWARGWVETQYF. The gene calls are TRBV30 and TRBJ2-5, with TRBD2 as a possible D gene (5 bases). The CDR3 spans 13 residues. Trimming stripped 5 bases from V and 4 bases from J, with 14 bases between. The germline V gene encodes CDR1 GTSNPN and CDR2 SVGIG (reference sequence).